This T cell receptor beta chain derives from a study of shared clonotypes between healthy human individuals. Study results and limitations: Rarefaction analysis demonstrated incomplete sorted-subset sequencing notwithstanding large depth.

Only in-frame clones appear in the TCRdb table, and some are missing; sequencing was by immunoSEQ multiplex PCR. The profile covers about 2.4 million clones, with more than 85% appearing a single time and approximately 0.35% taken by the ten largest. Only one count was recorded for this clone. What it binds is unknown. This CDR3 is built from 14 residues. Between the trimmed V and J ends, which lost 7 bases and 2 bases, there was a span of 14 bases. The germline CDR1 and CDR2 sequences are MNHNS and SASEGT. The TCR originated in a man aged 18-30 years in good health. Some clones in this sample may be carry-over from other donors' samples. V gene TRBV6-1 combines with J gene TRBJ1-1; no firm D call. What was sequenced was naive CD4+ T cells from PBMCs. Subset in this sample: CD45RA+ positively selected. The CDR3 DNA reads as TGTGCCAGCACGGAACGGACGGTAAACACTGAAGCTTTCTTT. This codes for CASTERTVNTEAFF.